Detailed here is one T cell receptor beta chain. The antigen remains undetermined. This entry comes from a study of shared clonotypes between healthy human individuals. Study-level findings and limits: Sharing across a handful of donors was seen in 4% to 5.5% of naive CD4 clonotypes.

Per the original methods: Filtering of immunoSEQ junctional sequences could not match full-length read filtering. TCRdb's table, derived via immunoSEQ multiplex PCR, lists solely in-frame clones and lacks some. V, J and clone size derive from that table, while D and trimming were established from the DNA sequence. This table has approximately 2.4 million clones, almost 96% appearing once. Germline CDR1 SGHRS, CDR2 YFSETQ. The CDR3 is made up of 14 amino acids. Trimming cost V 4 bases and J 1 base, with 11 bases left between them. The chain employs TRBV5-1 and TRBJ1-1; tentatively, D is TRBD1 (6 bases). This TCR was recovered from a man between 18 and 29 years old in good health. The material sequenced was naive CD4+ T cells sorted from blood. Subset defined: CD45RA+ positively selected. The CDR3 DNA reads as TGCGCCAGCAGCGCAGGGGCGGGGAACACTGAAGCTTTCTTT. The encoded protein is CASSAGAGNTEAFF.